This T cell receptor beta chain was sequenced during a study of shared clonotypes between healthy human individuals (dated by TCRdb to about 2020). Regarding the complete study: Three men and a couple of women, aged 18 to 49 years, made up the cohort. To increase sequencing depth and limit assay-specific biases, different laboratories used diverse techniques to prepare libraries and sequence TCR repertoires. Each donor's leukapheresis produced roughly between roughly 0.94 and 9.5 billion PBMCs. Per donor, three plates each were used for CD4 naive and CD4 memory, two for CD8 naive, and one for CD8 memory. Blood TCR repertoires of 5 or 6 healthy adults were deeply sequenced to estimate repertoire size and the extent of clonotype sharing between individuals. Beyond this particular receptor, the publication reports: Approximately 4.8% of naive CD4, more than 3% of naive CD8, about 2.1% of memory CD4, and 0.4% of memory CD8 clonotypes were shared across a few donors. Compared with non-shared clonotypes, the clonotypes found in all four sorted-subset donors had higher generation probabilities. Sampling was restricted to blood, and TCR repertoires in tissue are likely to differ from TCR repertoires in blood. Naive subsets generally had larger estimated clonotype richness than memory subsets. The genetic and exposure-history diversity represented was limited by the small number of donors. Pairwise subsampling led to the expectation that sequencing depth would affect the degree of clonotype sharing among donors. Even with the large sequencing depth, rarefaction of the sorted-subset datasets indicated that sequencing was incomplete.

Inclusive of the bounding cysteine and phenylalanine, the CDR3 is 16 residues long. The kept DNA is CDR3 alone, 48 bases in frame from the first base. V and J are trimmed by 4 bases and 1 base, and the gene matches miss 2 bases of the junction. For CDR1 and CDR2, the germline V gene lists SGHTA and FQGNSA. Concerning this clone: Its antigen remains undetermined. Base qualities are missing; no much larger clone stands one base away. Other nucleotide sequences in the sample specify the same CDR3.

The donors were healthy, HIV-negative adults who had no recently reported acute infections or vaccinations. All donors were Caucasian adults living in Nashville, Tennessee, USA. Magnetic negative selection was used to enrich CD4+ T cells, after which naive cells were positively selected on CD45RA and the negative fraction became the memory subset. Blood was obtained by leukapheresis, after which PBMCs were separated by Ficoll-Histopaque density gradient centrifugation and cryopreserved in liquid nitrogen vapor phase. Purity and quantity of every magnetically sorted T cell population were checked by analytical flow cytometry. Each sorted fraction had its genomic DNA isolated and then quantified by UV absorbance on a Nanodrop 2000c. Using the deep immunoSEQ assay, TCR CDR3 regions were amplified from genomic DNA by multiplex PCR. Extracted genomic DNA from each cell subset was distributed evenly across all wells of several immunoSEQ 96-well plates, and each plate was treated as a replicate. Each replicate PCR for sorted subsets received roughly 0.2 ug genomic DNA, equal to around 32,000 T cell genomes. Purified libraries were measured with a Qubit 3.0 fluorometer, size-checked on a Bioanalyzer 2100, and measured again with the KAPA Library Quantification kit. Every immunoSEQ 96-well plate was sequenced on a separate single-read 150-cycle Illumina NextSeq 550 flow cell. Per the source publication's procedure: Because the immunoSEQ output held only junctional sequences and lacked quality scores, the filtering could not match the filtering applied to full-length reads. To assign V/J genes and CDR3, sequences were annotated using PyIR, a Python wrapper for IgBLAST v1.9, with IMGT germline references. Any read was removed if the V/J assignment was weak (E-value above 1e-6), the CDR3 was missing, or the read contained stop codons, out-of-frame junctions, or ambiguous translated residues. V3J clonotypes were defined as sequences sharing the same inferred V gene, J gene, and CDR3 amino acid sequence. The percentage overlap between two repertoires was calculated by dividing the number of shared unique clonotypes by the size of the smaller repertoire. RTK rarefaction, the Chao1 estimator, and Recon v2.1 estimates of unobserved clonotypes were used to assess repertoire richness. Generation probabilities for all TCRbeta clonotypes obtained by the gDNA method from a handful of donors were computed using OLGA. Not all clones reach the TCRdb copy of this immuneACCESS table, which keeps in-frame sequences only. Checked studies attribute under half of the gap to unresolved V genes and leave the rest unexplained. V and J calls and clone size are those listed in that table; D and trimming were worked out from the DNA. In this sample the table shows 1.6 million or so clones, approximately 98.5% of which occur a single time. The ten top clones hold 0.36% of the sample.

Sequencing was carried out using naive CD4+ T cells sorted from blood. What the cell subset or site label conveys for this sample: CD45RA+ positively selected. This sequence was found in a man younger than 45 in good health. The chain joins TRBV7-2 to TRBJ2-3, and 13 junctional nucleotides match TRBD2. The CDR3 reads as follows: CASSSGLAGGTDTQYF. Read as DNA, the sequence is TGTGCCAGCAGCTCCGGACTAGCGGGAGGCACAGATACGCAGTATTTT.